A single sample is the source of the 8 T cell receptor beta chains below, sequenced in a study of T cells in Graves' hyperthyroidism and ophthalmopathy. RNA transcripts yielded amplified TCR beta CDR3 regions. Carried out on the TCR CDR3, a first-round RT-PCR used the HTBI primer set. TCRdb passed the multiplex PCR reads through MiXCR, listing each CDR3 protein once. Among roughly 500,000 distinct CDR3 sequences listed, over 11% were seen once. The sequenced sample was blood. Receptor source: a woman under 40 with Graves' hyperthyroidism that later progressed to Graves' ophthalmopathy.

This clonotype was picked up many times. This chain uses TRBV7-6 with TRBJ2-5; D gene unclear. Germline CDR1 SGHVS, CDR2 FNYEAQ. The CDR3 has 12 amino acids. Between the trimmed V and J ends, which lost 3 bases and 5 bases, there was a span of 7 bases. This CDR3 is CASSFNKETQYF. For the CDR3, the DNA is TGTGCCAGCAGCTTCAACAAGGAGACCCAGTACTTC. The variable domain in full, completed from reference TRBV7-6 and TRBJ2-5, reads GAGVSQSPRYKVTKRGQDVALRCDPISGHVSLYWYRQALGQGPEFLTYFNYEAQQDKSGLPNDRFSAERPEGSISTLTIQRTEQRDSAMYRCASSFNKETQYFGPGTRLLVL.

This clonotype has a handful of counts. The V call is TRBV3-1, the J call TRBJ1-2, with D tentatively TRBD1 (6 bases). This CDR3 comprises 14 residues. V was trimmed by 4 bases and J by 4 bases, leaving 13 bases between them. Germline V lookup: CDR1 LGHDT, CDR2 YNNKEL (reference sequence). CDR3 region: CASSPAPRGYGYTF. CDR3 DNA sequence: TGTGCCAGCAGCCCCGCCCCCAGGGGCTATGGCTACACCTTC.

This clonotype was seen repeatedly, ten times or more. The chain recombines TRBV7-9 with TRBJ2-7, with 7 bases lining up with TRBD1. The V and J ends lost 4 bases and 5 bases, in that order; junction bases with no gene match: 8. The length of the CDR3 is 14 residues. Germline V gene sequence: CDR1 SEHNR, CDR2 FQNEAQ (reference sequence). The CDR3: CASSSRDSGHEQYF. The CDR3 nucleotides are TGTGCCAGCAGCTCCCGGGACAGCGGCCACGAGCAGTACTTC.

About this clonotype: A much larger clone differs by one base, so this may be a read error. The chain combines TRBV19 with TRBJ2-6; 7 nucleotides line up with TRBD1. The germline CDR1 and CDR2 sequences are LNHDA and SQIVND (reference sequence). The CDR3 has 20 residues. V shed 5 bases, J shed 3 bases, and the junction held 19 bases outside the gene matches. The CDR3 reads CASSGPGTARSYFGANVLTF. CDR3 bases: TGTGCCAGTAGTGGTCCCGGGACAGCGCGATCCTACTTTGGGGCCAACGTCCTGACTTTC.

The rearrangement joins TRBV4-1 to TRBJ2-1; the D call may be TRBD1 or TRBD2 (5 bases each). The germline V and J ends were trimmed by 1 base and 4 bases, with 8 bases remaining between them. CDR3 length equals 14 residues. Germline CDR1 MGHRA, CDR2 YSYEKL. The CDR3 loop reads CASSQAGPYNEQFF. Here the CDR3 DNA reads TGCGCCAGCAGCCAAGCGGGACCTTACAATGAGCAGTTCTTC.

This clonotype has a count of ten or more. The chain uses TRBV29-1 and TRBJ2-7, with 7 bases identical to TRBD1. This CDR3 is 13 amino acids long. Germline-derived CDR1 and CDR2 are SQVTM and ANQGSEA. The J segment lost 0 bases and the V segment lost 5 bases, leaving 4 bases of the junction unmatched. CDR3 DNA sequence: TGCAGCGTTTTGGACAGGAGCTCCTACGAGCAGTACTTC. This translates into CSVLDRSSYEQYF.

V and J are TRBV6-1 and TRBJ2-5, with 9 positions matching TRBD1. Germline CDR1 and CDR2: MNHNS and SASEGT. This CDR3 region has 14 residues. With V trimmed by 4 bases and J by 5 bases, 5 bases remained unmatched. This CDR3 reads CASSVGQGGETQYF. DNA of the CDR3: TGTGCCAGCAGTGTGGGACAGGGAGGGGAGACCCAGTACTTC.

The table lists this clonotype with many counts. The CDR3 loop reads CASSLGRTAGELFF. The CDR3 DNA follows: TGTGCCAGCAGCTTAGGCAGGACAGCCGGGGAGCTGTTTTTT. The rearrangement links TRBV7-2 to TRBJ2-2, with D perhaps TRBD1 (6 bases). V was clipped by 1 base and J by 6 bases, with 9 bases between them. The germline V gene has CDR1 SGHTA and CDR2 FQGNSA. The CDR3 spans 14 residues.